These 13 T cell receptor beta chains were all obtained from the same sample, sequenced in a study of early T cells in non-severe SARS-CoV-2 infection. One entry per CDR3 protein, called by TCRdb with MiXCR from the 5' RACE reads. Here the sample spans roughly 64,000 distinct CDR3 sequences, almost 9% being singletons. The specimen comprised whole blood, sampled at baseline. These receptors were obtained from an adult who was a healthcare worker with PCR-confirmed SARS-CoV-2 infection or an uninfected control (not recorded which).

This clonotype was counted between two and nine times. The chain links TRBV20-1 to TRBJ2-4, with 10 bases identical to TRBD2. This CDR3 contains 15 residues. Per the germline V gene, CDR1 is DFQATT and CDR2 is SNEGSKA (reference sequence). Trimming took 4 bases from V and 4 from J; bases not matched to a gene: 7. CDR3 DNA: TGCAGTGCTACCCCTAATAGCGGGGGGAAAAACATTCAGTACTTC. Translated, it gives CSATPNSGGKNIQYF.

The chain's CDR3 is CASSQDALGEQYF. In DNA, the CDR3 is TGCGCCAGCAGCCAAGATGCGCTAGGCGAGCAGTACTTC. The chain has TRBV4-1 and TRBJ2-7; D gene uncertain. Trimming shortened V by 0 bases and J by 6 bases, and 9 bases separated the two germline ends. Germline CDR1 reads MGHRA; CDR2 reads YSYEKL. The CDR3 covers 13 residues.

CDR3 residues: CASSLYPQGVNTGELFF. Written as DNA, the CDR3 is TGCGCCAGCAGCTTGTACCCCCAGGGGGTGAACACCGGGGAGCTGTTTTTT. This chain joins TRBV5-1 and TRBJ2-2; 7 nucleotides agree with TRBD1. This CDR3 spans 17 amino acids. CDR1 and CDR2 (germline): SGHRS, YFSETQ. The V and J ends lost 1 base and 1 base, in that order; junction bases with no gene match: 7.

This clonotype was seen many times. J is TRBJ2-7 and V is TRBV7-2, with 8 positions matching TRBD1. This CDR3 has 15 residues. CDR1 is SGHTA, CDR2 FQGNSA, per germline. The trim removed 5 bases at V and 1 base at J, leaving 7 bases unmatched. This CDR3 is CASSQGASVSYEQYF. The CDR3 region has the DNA TGTGCCAGCAGCCAGGGGGCTAGCGTGTCCTACGAGCAGTACTTC.

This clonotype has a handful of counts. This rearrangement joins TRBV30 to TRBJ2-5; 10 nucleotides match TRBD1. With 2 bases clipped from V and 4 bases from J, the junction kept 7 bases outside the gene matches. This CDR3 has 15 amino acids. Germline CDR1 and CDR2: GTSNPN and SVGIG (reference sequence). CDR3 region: CAWSRSGTGVETQYF. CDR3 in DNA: TGTGCCTGGAGTAGATCCGGGACAGGGGTAGAGACCCAGTACTTC.

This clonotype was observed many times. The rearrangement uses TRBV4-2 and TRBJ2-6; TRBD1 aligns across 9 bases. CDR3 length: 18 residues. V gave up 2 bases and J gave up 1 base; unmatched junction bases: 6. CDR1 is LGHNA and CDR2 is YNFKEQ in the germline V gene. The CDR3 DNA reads TGTGCCAGCAGCCAAATGACAGGGGGACTGTCTGGGGCCAACGTCCTGACTTTC. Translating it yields CASSQMTGGLSGANVLTF.

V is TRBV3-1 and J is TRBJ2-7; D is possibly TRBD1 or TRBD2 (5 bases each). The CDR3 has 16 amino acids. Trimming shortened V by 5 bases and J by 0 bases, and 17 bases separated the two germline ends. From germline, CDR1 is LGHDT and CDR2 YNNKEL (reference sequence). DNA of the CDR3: TGTGCCAGCAGCGCCGGGGACCCCCAAATCTCCTACGAGCAGTACTTC. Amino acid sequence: CASSAGDPQISYEQYF.

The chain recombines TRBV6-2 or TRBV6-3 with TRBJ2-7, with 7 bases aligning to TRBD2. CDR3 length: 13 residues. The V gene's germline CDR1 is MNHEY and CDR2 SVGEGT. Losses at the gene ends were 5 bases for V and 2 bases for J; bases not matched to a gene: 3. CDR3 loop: CASSVSGPYEQYF. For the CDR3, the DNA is TGTGCCAGCAGTGTTAGCGGGCCCTACGAGCAGTACTTC.

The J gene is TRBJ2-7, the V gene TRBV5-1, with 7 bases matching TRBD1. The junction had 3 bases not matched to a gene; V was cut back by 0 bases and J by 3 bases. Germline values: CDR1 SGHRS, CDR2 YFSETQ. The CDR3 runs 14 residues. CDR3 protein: CASSLASGGYEQYF. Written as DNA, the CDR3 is TGCGCCAGCAGCTTGGCTTCAGGGGGCTACGAGCAGTACTTC.

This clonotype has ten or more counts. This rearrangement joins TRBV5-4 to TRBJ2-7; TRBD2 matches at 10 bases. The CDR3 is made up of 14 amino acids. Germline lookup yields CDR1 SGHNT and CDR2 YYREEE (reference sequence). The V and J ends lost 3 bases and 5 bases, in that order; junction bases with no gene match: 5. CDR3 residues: CASSSGLAPHEQYF. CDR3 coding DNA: TGTGCCAGCAGCTCGGGACTAGCGCCCCACGAGCAGTACTTC. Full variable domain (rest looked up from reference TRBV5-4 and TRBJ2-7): ETGVTQSPTHLIKTRGQQVTLRCSSQSGHNTVSWYQQALGQGPQFIFQYYREEENGRGNFPPRFSGLQFPNYSSELNVNALELDDSALYLCASSSGLAPHEQYFGPGTRLTVT.

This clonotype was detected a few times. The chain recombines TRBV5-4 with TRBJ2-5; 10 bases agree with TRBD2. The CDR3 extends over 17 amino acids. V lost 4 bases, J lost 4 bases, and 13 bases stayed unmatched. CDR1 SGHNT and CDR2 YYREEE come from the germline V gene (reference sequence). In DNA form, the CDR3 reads TGTGCCAGCAGCGCCGATTTCGAGCGGGAGGGGGGAGAGACCCAGTACTTC. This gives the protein CASSADFEREGGETQYF. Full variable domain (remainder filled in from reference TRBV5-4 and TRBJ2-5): ETGVTQSPTHLIKTRGQQVTLRCSSQSGHNTVSWYQQALGQGPQFIFQYYREEENGRGNFPPRFSGLQFPNYSSELNVNALELDDSALYLCASSADFEREGGETQYFGPGTRLLVL.

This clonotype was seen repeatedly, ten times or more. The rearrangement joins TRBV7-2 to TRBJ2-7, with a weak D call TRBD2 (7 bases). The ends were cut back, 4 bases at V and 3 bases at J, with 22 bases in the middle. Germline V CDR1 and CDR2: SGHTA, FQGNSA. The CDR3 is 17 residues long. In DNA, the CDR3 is TGTGCCAGCAGCTGGGGGGCCGGACTAGGGACCCTCTACGAGCAGTACTTC. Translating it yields CASSWGAGLGTLYEQYF.

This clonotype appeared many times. In DNA, the CDR3 is TGTGCCAGCAGCTTAGATAAGGGGACCGGGGAGCTGTTTTTT. It is translated as CASSLDKGTGELFF. V usage is TRBV11-2 and J usage is TRBJ2-2, with a weak D call TRBD1 (5 bases). Germline V gene sequence: CDR1 SGHAT, CDR2 FQNNGV. The CDR3 extends over 14 amino acids. The V end was cut by 0 bases, the J end by 5 bases, with 7 bases between.